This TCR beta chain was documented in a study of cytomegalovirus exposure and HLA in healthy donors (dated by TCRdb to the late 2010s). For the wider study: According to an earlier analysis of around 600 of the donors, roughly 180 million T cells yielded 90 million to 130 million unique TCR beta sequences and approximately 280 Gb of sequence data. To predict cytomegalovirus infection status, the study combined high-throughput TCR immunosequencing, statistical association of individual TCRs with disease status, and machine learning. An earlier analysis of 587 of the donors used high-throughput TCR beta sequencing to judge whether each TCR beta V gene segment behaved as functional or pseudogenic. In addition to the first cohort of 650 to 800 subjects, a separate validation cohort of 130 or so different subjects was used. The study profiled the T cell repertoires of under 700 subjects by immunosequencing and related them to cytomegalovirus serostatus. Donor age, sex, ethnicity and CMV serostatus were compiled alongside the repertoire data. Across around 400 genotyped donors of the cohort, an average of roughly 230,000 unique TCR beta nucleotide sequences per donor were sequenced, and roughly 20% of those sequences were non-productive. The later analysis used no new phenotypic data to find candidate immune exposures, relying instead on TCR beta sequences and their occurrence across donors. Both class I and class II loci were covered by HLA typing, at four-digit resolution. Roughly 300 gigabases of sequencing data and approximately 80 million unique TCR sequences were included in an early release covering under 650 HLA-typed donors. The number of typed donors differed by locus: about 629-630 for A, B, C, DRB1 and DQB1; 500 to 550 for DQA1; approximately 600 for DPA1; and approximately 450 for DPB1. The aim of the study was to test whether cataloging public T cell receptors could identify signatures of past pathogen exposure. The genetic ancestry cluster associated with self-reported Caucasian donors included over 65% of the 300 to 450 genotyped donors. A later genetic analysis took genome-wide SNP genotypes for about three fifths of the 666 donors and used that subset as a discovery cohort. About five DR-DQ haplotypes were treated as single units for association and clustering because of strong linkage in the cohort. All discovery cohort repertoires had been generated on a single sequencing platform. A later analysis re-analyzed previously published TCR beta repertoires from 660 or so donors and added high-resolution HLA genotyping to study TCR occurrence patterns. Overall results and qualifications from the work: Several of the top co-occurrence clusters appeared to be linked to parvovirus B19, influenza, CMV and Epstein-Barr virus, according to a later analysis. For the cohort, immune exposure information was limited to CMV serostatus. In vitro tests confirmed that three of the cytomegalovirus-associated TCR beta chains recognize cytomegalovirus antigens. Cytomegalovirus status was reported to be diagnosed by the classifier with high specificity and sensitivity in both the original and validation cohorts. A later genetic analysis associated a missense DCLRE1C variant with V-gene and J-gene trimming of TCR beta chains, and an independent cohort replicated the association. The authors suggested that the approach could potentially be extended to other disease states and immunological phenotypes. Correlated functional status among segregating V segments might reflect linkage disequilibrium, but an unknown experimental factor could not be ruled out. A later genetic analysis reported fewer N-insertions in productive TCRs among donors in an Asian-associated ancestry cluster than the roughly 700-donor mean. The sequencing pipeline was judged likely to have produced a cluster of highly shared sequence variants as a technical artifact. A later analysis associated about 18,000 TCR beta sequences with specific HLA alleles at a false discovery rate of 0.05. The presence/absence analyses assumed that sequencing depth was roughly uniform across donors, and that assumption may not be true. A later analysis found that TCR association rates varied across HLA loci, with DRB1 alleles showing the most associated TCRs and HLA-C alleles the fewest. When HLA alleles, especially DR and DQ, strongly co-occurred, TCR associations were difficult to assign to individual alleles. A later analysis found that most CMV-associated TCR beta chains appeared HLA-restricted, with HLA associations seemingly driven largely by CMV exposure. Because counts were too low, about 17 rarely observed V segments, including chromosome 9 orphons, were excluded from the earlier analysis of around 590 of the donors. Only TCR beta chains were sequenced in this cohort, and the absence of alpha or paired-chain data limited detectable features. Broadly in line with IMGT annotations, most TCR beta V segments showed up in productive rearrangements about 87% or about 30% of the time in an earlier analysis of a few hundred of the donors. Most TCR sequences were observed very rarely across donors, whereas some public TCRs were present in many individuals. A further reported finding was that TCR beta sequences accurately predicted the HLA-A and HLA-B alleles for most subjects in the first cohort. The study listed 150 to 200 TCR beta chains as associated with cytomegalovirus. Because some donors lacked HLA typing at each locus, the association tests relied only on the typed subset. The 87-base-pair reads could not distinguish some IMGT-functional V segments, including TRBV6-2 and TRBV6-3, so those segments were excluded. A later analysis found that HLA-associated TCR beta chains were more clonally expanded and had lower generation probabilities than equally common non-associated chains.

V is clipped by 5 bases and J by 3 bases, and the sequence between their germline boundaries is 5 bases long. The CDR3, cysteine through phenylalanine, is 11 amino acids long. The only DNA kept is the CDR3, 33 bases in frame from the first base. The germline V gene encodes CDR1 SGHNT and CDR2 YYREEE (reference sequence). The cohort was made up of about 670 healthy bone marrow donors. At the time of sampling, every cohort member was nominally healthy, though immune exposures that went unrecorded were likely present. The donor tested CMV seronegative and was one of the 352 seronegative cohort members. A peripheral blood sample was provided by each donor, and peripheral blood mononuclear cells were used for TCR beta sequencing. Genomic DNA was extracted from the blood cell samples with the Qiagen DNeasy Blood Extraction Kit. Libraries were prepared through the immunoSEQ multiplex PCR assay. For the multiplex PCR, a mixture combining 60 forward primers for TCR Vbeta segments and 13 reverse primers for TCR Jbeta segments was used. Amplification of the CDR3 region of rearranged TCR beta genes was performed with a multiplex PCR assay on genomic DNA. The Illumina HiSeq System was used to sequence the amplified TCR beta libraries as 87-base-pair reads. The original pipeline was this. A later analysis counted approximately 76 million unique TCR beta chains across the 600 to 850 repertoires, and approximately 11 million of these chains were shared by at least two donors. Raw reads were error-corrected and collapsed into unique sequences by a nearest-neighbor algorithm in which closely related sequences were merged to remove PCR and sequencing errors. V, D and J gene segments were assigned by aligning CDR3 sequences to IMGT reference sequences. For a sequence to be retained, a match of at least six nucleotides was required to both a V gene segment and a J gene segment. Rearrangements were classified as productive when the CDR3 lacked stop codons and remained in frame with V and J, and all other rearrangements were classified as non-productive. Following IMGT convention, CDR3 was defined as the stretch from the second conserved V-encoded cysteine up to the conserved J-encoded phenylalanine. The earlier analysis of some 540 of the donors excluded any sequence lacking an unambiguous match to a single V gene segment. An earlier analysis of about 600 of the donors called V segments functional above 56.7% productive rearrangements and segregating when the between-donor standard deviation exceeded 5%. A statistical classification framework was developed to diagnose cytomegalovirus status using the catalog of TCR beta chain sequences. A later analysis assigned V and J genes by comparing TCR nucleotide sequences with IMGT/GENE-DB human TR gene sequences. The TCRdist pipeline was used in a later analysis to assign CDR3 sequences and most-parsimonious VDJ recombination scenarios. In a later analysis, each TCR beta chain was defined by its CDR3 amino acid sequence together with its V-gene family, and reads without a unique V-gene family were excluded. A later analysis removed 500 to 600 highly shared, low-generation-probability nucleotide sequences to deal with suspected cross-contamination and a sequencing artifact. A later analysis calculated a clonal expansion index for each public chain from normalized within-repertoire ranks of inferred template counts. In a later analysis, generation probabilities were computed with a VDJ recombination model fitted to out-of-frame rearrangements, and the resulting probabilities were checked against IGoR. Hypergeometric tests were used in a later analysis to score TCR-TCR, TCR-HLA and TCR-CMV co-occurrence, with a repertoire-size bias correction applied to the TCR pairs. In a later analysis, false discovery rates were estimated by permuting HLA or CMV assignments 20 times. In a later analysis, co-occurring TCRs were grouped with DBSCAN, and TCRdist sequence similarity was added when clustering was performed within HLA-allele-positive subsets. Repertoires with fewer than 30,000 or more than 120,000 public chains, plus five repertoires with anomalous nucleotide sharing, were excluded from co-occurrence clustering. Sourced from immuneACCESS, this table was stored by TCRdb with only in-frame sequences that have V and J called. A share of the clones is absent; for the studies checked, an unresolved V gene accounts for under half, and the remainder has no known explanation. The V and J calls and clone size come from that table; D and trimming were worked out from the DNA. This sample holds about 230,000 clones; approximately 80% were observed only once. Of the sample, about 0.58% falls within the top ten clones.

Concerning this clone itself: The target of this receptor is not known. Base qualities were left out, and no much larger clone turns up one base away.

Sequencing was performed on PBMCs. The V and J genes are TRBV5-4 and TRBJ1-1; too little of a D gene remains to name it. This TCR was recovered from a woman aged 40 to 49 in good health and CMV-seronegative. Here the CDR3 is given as CASSSDTEAFF. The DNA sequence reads TGTGCCAGCAGTTCGGACACTGAAGCTTTCTTT.